The T cell receptor (beta chain) described here comes from a study of T-cell reconstitution after alpha-beta-depleted transplantation in children. The CDR3 extends over 14 amino acids. Germline assignment: CDR1 LGHNA and CDR2 YSLEER. V was cut by 1 base and J by 6 bases, with 13 bases left in between. In this sample, this clonotype turned up many times. As it was prepared, the TCRbeta library received unique molecular identifiers. TCRdb reprocessed the PCR reads via MiXCR and lists one record per CDR3 protein. The data contain 490,000 or so distinct CDR3 sequences, roughly a tenth of them singletons. This sample comprised PBMCs, obtained before TCRalphabeta/CD19-depleted stem cell transplant. The rearrangement links TRBV4-3 to TRBJ2-7, with D unresolved. This sequence was found in a child aged 2 to 15 with inherited bone marrow failure, due to receive a stem cell transplant. CDR3 loop: CASSQASYGVEQYF. The CDR3 DNA reads as TGCGCCAGCAGCCAAGCGAGCTATGGAGTCGAGCAGTACTTC.